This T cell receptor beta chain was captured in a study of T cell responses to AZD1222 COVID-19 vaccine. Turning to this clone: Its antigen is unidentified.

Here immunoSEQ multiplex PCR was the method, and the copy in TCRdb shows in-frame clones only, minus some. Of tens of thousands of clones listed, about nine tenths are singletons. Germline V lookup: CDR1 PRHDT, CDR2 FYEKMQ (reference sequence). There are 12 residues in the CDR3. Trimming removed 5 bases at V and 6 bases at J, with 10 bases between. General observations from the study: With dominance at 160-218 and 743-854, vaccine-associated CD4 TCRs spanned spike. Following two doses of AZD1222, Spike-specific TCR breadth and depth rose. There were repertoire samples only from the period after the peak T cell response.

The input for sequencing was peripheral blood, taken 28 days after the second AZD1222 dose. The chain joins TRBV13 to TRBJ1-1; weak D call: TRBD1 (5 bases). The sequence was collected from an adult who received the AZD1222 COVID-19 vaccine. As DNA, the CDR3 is TGTGCCAGCAGCACCCGGGGCCCTGAAGCTTTCTTT. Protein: CASSTRGPEAFF.